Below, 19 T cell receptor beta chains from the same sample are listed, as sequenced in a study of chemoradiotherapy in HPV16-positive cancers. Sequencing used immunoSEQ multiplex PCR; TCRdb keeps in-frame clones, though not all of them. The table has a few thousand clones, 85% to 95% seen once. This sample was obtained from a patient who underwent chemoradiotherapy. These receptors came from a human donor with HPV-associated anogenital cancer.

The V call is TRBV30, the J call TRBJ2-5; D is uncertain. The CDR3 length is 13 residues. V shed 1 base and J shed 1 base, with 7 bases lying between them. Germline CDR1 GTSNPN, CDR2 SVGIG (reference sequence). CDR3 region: CAWSATSQETQYF. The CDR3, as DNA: TGTGCCTGGAGTGCTACAAGCCAAGAGACCCAGTACTTC.

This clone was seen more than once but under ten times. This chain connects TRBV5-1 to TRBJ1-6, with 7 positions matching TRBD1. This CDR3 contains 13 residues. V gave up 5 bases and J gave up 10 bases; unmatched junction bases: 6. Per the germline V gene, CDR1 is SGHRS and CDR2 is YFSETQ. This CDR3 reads CASSSGTESPLHF. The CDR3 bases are TGCGCCAGCAGTTCCGGGACAGAGTCACCCCTCCACTTT.

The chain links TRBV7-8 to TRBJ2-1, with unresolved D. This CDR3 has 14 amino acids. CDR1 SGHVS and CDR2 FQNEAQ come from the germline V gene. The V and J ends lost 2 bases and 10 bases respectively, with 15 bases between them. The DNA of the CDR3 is TGTGCCAGCAGCTTAACCCTAGTCCTCACCGAGCAGTTCTTC. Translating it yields CASSLTLVLTEQFF.

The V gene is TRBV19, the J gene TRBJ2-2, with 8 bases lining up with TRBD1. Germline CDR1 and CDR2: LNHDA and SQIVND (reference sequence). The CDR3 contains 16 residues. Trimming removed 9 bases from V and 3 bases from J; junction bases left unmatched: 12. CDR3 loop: CASLPSDRADTGELFF. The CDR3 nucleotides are TGTGCCAGCCTCCCCTCGGACAGGGCGGACACCGGGGAGCTGTTTTTT.

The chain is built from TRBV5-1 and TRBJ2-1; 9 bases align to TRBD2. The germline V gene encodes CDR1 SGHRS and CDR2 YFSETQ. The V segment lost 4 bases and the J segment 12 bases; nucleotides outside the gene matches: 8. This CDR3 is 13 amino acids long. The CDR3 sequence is CASSQRPAGGQFF. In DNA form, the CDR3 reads TGCGCCAGCAGCCAACGCCCAGCGGGGGGGCAGTTCTTC.

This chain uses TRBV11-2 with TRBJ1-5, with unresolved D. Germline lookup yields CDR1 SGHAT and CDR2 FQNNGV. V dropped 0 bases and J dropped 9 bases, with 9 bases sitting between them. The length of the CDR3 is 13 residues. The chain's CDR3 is CASSLDRAGPQHF. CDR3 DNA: TGTGCCAGCAGCTTAGACCGGGCGGGGCCCCAGCATTTT.

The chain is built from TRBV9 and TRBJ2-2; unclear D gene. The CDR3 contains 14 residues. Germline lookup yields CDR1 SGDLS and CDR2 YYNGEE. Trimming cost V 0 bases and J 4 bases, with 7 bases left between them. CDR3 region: CASSVVGSTGELFF. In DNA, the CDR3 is TGTGCCAGCAGCGTAGTAGGCAGCACCGGGGAGCTGTTTTTT.

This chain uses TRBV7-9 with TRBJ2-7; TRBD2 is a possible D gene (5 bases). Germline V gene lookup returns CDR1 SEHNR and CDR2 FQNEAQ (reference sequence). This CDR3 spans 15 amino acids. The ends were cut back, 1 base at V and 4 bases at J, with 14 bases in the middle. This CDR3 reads CASSLGAPRGYEQYF. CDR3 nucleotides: TGTGCCAGCAGCTTAGGGGCCCCTCGAGGGTACGAGCAGTACTTC.

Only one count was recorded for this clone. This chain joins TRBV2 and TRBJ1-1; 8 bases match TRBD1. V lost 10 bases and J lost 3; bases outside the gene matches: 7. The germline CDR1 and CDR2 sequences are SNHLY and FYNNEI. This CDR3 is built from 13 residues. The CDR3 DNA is TGTGCCAACGACCCGACAGGGGACACTGAAGCTTTCTTT. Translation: CANDPTGDTEAFF.

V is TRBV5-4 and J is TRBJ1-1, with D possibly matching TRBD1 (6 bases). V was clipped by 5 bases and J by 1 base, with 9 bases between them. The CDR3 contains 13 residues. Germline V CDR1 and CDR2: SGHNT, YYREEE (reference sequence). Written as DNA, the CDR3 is TGTGCCAGCAGGATACAGGGGAACACTGAAGCTTTCTTT. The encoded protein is CASRIQGNTEAFF.

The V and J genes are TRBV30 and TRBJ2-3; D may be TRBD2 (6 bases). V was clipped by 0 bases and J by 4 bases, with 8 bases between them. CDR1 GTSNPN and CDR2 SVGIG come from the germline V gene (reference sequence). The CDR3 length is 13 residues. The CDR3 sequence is CAWSVRRADTQYF. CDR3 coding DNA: TGTGCCTGGAGTGTACGGAGGGCAGATACGCAGTATTTT.

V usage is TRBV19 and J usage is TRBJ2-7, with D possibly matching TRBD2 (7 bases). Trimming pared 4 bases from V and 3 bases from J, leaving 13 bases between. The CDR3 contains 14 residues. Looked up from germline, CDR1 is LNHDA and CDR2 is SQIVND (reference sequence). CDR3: CASSRAGAYYEQYF. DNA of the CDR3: TGTGCCAGTAGTAGGGCGGGGGCTTACTACGAGCAGTACTTC.

The CDR3: CASSLSFGTGATDTQYF. The CDR3 nucleotides read TGTGCCAGCAGCTTATCTTTCGGGACAGGGGCCACAGATACGCAGTATTTT. The J gene is TRBJ2-3, the V gene TRBV7-9; 10 positions match TRBD1. The CDR3 is made up of 17 amino acids. Germline V lookup: CDR1 SEHNR, CDR2 FQNEAQ (reference sequence). J lost 2 bases, V lost 2 bases, and 7 bases had no gene match. Variable domain in full (rest from reference TRBV7-9 and TRBJ2-3): DTGVSQNPRHKITKRGQNVTFRCDPISEHNRLYWYRQTLGQGPEFLTYFQNEAQLEKSRLLSDRFSAERPKGSFSTLEIQRTEQGDSAMYLCASSLSFGTGATDTQYFGPGTRLTVL.

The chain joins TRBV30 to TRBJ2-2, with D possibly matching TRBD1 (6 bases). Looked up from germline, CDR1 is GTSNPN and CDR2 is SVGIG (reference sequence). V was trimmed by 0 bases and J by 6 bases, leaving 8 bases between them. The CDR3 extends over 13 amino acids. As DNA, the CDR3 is TGTGCCTGGAGTGTACCAGGGGCCGGGGAGCTGTTTTTT. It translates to CAWSVPGAGELFF.

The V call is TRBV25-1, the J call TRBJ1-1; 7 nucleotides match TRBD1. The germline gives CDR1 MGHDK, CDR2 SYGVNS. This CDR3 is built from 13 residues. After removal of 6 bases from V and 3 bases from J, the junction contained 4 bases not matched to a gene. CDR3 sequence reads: CASSRQGHTEAFF. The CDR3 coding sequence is TGTGCCAGCAGCCGACAGGGCCACACTGAAGCTTTCTTT.

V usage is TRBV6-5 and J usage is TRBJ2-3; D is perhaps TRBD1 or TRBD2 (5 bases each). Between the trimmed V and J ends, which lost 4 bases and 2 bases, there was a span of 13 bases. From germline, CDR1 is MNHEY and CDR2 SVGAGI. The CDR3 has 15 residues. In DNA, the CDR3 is TGTGCCAGCAGTTCCCTGGGGGTAAACACAGATACGCAGTATTTT. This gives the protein CASSSLGVNTDTQYF.

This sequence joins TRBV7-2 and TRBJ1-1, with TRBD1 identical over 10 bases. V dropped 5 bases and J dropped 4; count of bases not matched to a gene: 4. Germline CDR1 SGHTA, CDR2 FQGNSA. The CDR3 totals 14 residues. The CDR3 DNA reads TGTGCCAGCAGCCCGAGGACAGGGGGCACTGAAGCTTTCTTT. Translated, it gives CASSPRTGGTEAFF.

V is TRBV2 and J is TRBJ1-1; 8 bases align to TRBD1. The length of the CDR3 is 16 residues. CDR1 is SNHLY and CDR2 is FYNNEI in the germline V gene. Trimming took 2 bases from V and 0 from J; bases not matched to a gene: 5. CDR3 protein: CASSEQGAGMNTEAFF. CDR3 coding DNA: TGTGCCAGCAGTGAACAGGGGGCTGGGATGAACACTGAAGCTTTCTTT.

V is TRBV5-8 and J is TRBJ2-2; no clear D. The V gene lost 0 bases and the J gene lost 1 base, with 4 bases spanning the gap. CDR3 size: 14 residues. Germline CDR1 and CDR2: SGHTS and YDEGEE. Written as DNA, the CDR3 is TGTGCCAGCAGCTTGGTAGGGAACACCGGGGAGCTGTTTTTT. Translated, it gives CASSLVGNTGELFF.